A selection of T cell receptor beta chains follows, all from one sample in a study of cytomegalovirus exposure and HLA in healthy donors. Assay used: immunoSEQ multiplex PCR; TCRdb lists only in-frame clones, some missing. The sample lists 55,000 to 70,000 clones, more than 85% seen once, with approximately 5% in the top ten. The sequencing input was PBMCs. The receptors originated from a man aged 18-30 years in good health and CMV-seropositive. The CDR3 runs from the conserved cysteine through the conserved F or W. A D gene is named only where the DNA matches it firmly. Clone size is shown for a subset of rows, as once, few, many or a class of expanded clone.

NA	TRBJ1-5	TRBV5-1	TRBD1	CASSLGTGGNQPQHF	TGCGCCAGCAGCTTGGGGACAGGGGGCAATCAGCCCCAGCATTTT
NA	TRBJ2-7	TRBV2	NA	CASSTQGTYEQYF	TGTGCCAGCAGTACGCAGGGAACCTACGAGCAGTACTTC
NA	TRBJ2-2	TRBV7-6	TRBD1	CASSSTGMGTGELFF	TGTGCCAGCAGCTCGACAGGGATGGGGACCGGGGAGCTGTTTTTT
NA	TRBJ2-7	TRBV16	TRBD1	CASSPKGQAHEQYF	TGTGCCAGCAGCCCTAAGGGACAGGCCCACGAGCAGTACTTC
NA	TRBJ2-1	TRBV6-1	NA	CASSGDLHEQFF	TGTGCCAGCTCAGGGGATCTACACGAGCAGTTCTTC
NA	TRBJ1-2	TRBV27	NA	CASSLRGAYGYTF	TGTGCCAGCAGTTTACGCGGGGCCTATGGCTACACCTTC
NA	TRBJ1-5	TRBV6-1	NA	CASRYSLNQPQHF	TGTGCCAGCAGATACAGCCTCAATCAGCCCCAGCATTTT
NA	TRBJ2-2	TRBV6-4	NA	CASRGLGTGELFF	TGTGCCAGCAGGGGACTGGGCACCGGGGAGCTGTTTTTT
NA	TRBJ2-7	TRBV19	TRBD1	CASSLHRDSPYEQYF	TGTGCCAGTAGTCTTCACCGGGACAGCCCCTACGAGCAGTACTTC
NA	TRBJ2-2	TRBV27	TRBD2	CASTLAATNTGELFF	TGTGCCAGCACCCTAGCGGCAACGAACACCGGGGAGCTGTTTTTT
NA	TRBJ1-2	TRBV10-1	NA	CASSESSLLRLDGYTF	TGCGCCAGCAGTGAGTCCTCGCTACTACGTTTAGATGGCTACACCTTC
NA	TRBJ2-3	TRBV19	NA	CASSAPRGATDTQYF	TGTGCCAGTAGTGCCCCCAGGGGCGCGACAGATACGCAGTATTTT
NA	TRBJ2-7	TRBV30	NA	CAWSVPRGSYEQYF	TGTGCCTGGAGCGTCCCCCGGGGATCCTACGAGCAGTACTTC
NA	TRBJ2-7	TRBV6-6	TRBD2	CASSYPPSGLGYEQYF	TGTGCCAGCAGTTACCCTCCCTCGGGACTAGGATACGAGCAGTACTTC
NA	TRBJ2-5	TRBV10-2	TRBD2	CASRSPGSGLAQETQYF	TGCGCCAGTCGGAGCCCCGGAAGCGGACTAGCCCAAGAGACCCAGTACTTC
NA	TRBJ2-7	TRBV6-5	TRBD2	CAIKREGTSEQYF	TGTGCCATAAAGCGGGAGGGGACCTCCGAGCAGTACTTC
NA	TRBJ2-7	TRBV28	TRBD2	CASSFPGRTSGSSEQYF	TGTGCCAGCAGTTTCCCCGGCCGGACTAGCGGGAGCAGCGAGCAGTACTTC
NA	TRBJ1-4	TRBV4-1	TRBD1	CASSTTGNNEKLFF	TGCGCCAGCAGTACGACAGGGAATAATGAAAAACTGTTTTTT
NA	TRBJ1-5	TRBV4-1	NA	CASSQSSNQPQHF	TGCGCCAGCAGCCAGAGTAGCAATCAGCCCCAGCATTTT
NA	TRBJ2-7	TRBV4-1	TRBD1	CASSRGQGSYEQYF	TGCGCCAGCAGCCGCGGACAGGGTTCCTACGAGCAGTACTTC
NA	TRBJ1-1	TRBV19	NA	CASSIAGSNTEAFF	TGTGCCAGTAGTATAGCAGGGTCGAACACTGAAGCTTTCTTT
once	TRBJ2-7	TRBV5-1	NA	CASSFGQSYEQYF	TGCGCCAGCAGCTTTGGACAGTCCTACGAGCAGTACTTC
NA	TRBJ2-7	TRBV27	NA	CASSSDSQYEQYF	TGTGCCAGCAGTTCGGACAGCCAATACGAGCAGTACTTC
NA	TRBJ2-5	TRBV15	TRBD1	CATMFGTGGRKTQYF	TGTGCCACCATGTTCGGGACAGGCGGCCGAAAGACCCAGTACTTC
once	TRBJ1-5	TRBV28	NA	CASSPRAWSGNQPQHF	TGTGCCAGTTCACCCAGGGCCTGGTCCGGCAATCAGCCCCAGCATTTT
once	TRBJ2-7	TRBV6-1	TRBD1	CASNPGQGYEQYF	TGTGCCAGCAATCCTGGACAGGGCTACGAGCAGTACTTC
NA	TRBJ2-7	TRBV21-1	NA	CASSFGLGLGYEQYF	TGTGCCAGCAGCTTTGGACTGGGCCTGGGGTACGAGCAGTACTTC
NA	TRBJ1-3	TRBV9	NA	CASSVSWNTIYF	TGTGCCAGCAGCGTCAGTTGGAACACCATATATTTT
NA	TRBJ1-5	TRBV19	NA	CASSIHSLAGKGNQPQHF	TGTGCCAGTAGTATCCACAGCTTAGCGGGTAAAGGCAATCAGCCCCAGCATTTT
NA	TRBJ2-7	TRBV18	TRBD1	CASTRDRAYPYEQYF	TGTGCCAGCACCCGGGACAGGGCCTACCCCTACGAGCAGTACTTC
NA	TRBJ1-5	TRBV28	TRBD1	CASSRRQGHQPQHF	TGTGCCAGCAGCCGTAGACAGGGTCATCAGCCCCAGCATTTT
NA	TRBJ1-4	TRBV20-1	NA	CSVPLGEKLFF	TGCAGTGTCCCGCTGGGCGAAAAACTGTTTTTT
NA	TRBJ1-5	TRBV6-1	NA	CASRAGDSNQPQHF	TGTGCCAGCAGGGCGGGTGATAGCAATCAGCCCCAGCATTTT
NA	TRBJ2-7	TRBV27	TRBD1	CASSFAGQGYEQYF	TGTGCCAGCAGTTTCGCGGGACAGGGCTACGAGCAGTACTTC
NA	TRBJ2-7	TRBV7-3	TRBD1	CASSLSGQPYEQYF	TGTGCCAGCAGCTTATCGGGACAGCCCTACGAGCAGTACTTC
NA	TRBJ2-5	TRBV28	NA	CASETTQETQYF	TGTGCCAGCGAGACTACCCAAGAGACCCAGTACTTC
NA	TRBJ2-3	TRBV5-1	NA	CASRSGAEGDTQYF	TGCGCCAGCAGATCGGGAGCCGAGGGAGATACGCAGTATTTT
NA	TRBJ2-7	TRBV6-5	NA	CASSYNGEHYEQYF	TGTGCCAGCAGTTACAACGGGGAGCACTACGAGCAGTACTTC
NA	TRBJ1-1	TRBV6-1	TRBD1	CASSETAGGHTEAFF	TGTGCCAGCAGTGAAACCGCAGGGGGGCACACTGAAGCTTTCTTT
NA	TRBJ2-1	TRBV5-1	TRBD2	CASSPGLAPVNEQFF	TGCGCCAGCAGCCCGGGACTAGCCCCGGTCAATGAGCAGTTCTTC
few	TRBJ1-1	TRBV5-1	TRBD1	CASSPTSGTGYTEAFF	TGCGCCAGCAGTCCTACCTCCGGGACAGGGTACACTGAAGCTTTCTTT